This TCR beta chain was profiled in a study of T-cell reconstitution after alpha-beta-depleted transplantation in children. Unique molecular identifiers were used to barcode this TCRbeta library. TCRdb independently ran MiXCR on the PCR reads; one entry per CDR3 protein. The table has just under 550,000 distinct CDR3 sequences, approximately 20% seen once; the top ten hold approximately 3%. The CDR3 length is 15 residues. V dropped 3 bases and J dropped 0 bases, with 11 bases sitting between them. The sample here was PBMCs from the stem cell graft donor, taken from the stem cell graft. This clonotype originated in a human donor who donated a stem cell graft to a child with acute lymphoblastic leukemia. This chain links TRBV12-3 or TRBV12-4 with TRBJ2-5; D is uncertain. The CDR3, as DNA: TGTGCCAGCAGTTTGGAAAGGAACGACCAAGAGACCCAGTACTTC. Translating it yields CASSLERNDQETQYF.